The entry below describes one TCR beta chain. This entry belongs to a study of blood T cell repertoires in COVID-19. The cohort comprised adults aged 18 to 89 years residing in 24 US areas. Participant-reported clinical history was the basis for cohort assignment. Germline assignment: CDR1 MNHEY and CDR2 SVGAGI. Trimming removed 8 bases from V and 6 bases from J; junction bases left unmatched: 9. The CDR3 spans 14 residues. In the original workflow: Using reference gene primer amplification, nucleated cell counts were estimated. The table came from immunoSEQ multiplex PCR; TCRdb's copy has only in-frame clones and leaves some out. Clone size and V and J calls were adopted from that table, with D and trimming inferred from the DNA. The data hold 300,000 or so clones, with approximately 83% observed a single time.

This TCR was recovered from a woman between 40 and 55 years old with acute COVID-19. The rearrangement uses TRBV6-5 and TRBJ2-7; TRBD1 matches 11 bases. Sample: PBMCs or T cells enriched from blood (not recorded which). The CDR3 bases are TGTGCCAGCGATTGGGACAGGGGGTTTGGCGAGCAGTACTTC. Amino acids: CASDWDRGFGEQYF.